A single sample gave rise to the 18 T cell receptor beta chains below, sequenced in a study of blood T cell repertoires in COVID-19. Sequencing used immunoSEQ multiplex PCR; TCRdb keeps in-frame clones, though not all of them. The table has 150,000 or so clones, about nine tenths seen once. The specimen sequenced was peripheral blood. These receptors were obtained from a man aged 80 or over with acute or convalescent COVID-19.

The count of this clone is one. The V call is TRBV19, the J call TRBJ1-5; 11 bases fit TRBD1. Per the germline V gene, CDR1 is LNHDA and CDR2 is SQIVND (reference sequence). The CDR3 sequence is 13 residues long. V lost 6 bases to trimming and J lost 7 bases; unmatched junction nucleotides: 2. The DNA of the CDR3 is TGTGCCAGTAGGGGACAGGGGGAACAGCCCCAGCATTTT. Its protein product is CASRGQGEQPQHF.

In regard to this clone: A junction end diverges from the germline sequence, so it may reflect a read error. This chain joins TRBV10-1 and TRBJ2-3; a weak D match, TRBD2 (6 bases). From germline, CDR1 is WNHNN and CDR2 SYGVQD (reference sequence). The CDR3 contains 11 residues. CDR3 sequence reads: CASVRLVRSIF. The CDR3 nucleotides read TGCGCCAGCGTAAGACTAGTTAGGAGTATTTTT.

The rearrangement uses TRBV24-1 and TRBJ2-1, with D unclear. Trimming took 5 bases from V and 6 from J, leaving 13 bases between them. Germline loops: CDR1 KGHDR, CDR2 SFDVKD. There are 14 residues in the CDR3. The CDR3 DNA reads TGTGCCACCAGTGGGGCTGGGCCCGGCAATGAGCAGTTCTTC. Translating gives CATSGAGPGNEQFF.

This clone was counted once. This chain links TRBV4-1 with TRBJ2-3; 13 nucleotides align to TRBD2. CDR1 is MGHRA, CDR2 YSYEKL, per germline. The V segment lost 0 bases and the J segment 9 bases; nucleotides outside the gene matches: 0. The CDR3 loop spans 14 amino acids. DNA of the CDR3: TGCGCCAGCAGCCAAGAACTAGCGGGAGGGACGCAGTATTTT. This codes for CASSQELAGGTQYF.

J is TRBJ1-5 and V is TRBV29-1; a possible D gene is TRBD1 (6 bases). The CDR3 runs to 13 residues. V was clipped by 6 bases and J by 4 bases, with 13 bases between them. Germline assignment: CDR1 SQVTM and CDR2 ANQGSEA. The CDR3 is CSVASGVNQPQHF. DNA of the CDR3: TGCAGCGTGGCCTCAGGGGTAAATCAGCCCCAGCATTTT.

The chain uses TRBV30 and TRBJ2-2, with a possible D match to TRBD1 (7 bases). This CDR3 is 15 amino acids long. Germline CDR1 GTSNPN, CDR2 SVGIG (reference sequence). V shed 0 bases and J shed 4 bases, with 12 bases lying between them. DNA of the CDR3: TGTGCCTGGAGTGTAATTCAGGGGGGCACCGGGGAGCTGTTTTTT. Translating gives CAWSVIQGGTGELFF. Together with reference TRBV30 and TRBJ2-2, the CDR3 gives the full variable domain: SQTIHQWPATLVQPVGSPLSLECTVEGTSNPNLYWYRQAAGRGLQLLFYSVGIGQISSEVPQNLSASRPQDRQFILSSKKLLLSDSGFYLCAWSVIQGGTGELFFGEGSRLTVL.

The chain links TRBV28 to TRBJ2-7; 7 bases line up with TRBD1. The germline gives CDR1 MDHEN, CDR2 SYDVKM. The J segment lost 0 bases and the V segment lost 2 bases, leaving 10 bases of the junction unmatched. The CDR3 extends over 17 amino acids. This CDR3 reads CASSLPIPTGTSYEQYF. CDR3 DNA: TGTGCCAGCAGTTTACCCATTCCGACAGGGACCTCCTACGAGCAGTACTTC.

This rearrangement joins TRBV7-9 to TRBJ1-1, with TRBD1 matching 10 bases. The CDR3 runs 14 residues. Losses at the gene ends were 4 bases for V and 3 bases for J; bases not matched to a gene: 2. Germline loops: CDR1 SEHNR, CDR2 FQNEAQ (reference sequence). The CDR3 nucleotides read TGTGCCAGCAGCTCAGGACAGGGGGACACTGAAGCTTTCTTT. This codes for CASSSGQGDTEAFF.

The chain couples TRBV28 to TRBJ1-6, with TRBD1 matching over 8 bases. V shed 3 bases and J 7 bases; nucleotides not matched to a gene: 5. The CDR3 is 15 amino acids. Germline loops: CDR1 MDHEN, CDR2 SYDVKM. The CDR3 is CASSFLGQGNSPLHF. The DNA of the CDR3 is TGTGCCAGCAGTTTTCTTGGACAGGGCAATTCACCCCTCCACTTT.

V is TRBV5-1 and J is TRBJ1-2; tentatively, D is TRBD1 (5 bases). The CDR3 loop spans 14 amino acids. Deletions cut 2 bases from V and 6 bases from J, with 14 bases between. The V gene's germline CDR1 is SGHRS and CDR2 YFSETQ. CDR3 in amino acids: CASSFSWGEHGYTF. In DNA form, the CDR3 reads TGCGCCAGCAGCTTCTCGTGGGGGGAACATGGCTACACCTTC. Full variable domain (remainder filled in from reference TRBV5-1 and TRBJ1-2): KAGVTQTPRYLIKTRGQQVTLSCSPISGHRSVSWYQQTPGQGLQFLFEYFSETQRNKGNFPGRFSGRQFSNSRSEMNVSTLELGDSALYLCASSFSWGEHGYTFGSGTRLTVV.

In nucleotides, the CDR3 is TGTGCCAGCAGCTCCGCTACAGGGGGCACCGGGGAGCTGTTTTTT. Translation: CASSSATGGTGELFF. The V call is TRBV11-2, the J call TRBJ2-2; 8 bases fit TRBD1. CDR1 SGHAT and CDR2 FQNNGV come from the germline V gene. CDR3 size: 15 residues. Trimming cost V 4 bases and J 4 bases; bases outside gene matches: 5.

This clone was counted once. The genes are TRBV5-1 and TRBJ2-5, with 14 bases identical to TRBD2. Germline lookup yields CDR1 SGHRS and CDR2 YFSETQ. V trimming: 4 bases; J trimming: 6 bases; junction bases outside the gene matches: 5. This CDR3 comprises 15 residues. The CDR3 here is CASSLTSGRVQTQYF. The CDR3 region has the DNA TGCGCCAGCAGCCTGACTAGCGGGAGGGTTCAGACCCAGTACTTC.

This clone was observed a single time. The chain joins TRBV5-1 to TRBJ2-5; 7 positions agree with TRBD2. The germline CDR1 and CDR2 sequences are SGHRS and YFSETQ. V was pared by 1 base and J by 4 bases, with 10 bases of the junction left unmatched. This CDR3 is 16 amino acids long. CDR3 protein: CASSLLGGSRPETQYF. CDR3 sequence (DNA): TGCGCCAGCAGCTTGTTGGGCGGGAGCCGACCAGAGACCCAGTACTTC. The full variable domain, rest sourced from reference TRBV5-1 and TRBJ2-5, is KAGVTQTPRYLIKTRGQQVTLSCSPISGHRSVSWYQQTPGQGLQFLFEYFSETQRNKGNFPGRFSGRQFSNSRSEMNVSTLELGDSALYLCASSLLGGSRPETQYFGPGTRLLVL.

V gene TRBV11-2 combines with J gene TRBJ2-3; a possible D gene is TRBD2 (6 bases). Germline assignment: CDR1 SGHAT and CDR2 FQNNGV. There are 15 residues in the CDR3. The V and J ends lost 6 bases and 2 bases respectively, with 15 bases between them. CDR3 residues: CASRRTGLLTDTQYF. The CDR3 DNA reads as TGTGCCAGCAGACGAACGGGACTCCTCACAGATACGCAGTATTTT.

This CDR3 reads CAVAKQGVYGYTF. In DNA, the CDR3 is TGTGCCGTTGCGAAACAGGGGGTATATGGCTACACCTTC. The chain has TRBV6-6 and TRBJ1-2; 8 bases match TRBD1. The CDR3 contains 13 residues. With V trimmed by 11 bases and J by 5 bases, 10 bases remained unmatched. CDR1 and CDR2 from the germline V gene are MNHNY and SVGAGI (reference sequence).

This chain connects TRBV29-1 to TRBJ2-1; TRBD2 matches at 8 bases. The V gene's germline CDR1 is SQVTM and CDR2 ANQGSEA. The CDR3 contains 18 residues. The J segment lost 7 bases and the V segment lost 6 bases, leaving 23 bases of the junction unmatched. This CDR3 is CSVLYYLHAAGGQNEQFF. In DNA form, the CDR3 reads TGCAGCGTCCTCTACTATTTACATGCGGCGGGAGGTCAGAATGAGCAGTTCTTC.

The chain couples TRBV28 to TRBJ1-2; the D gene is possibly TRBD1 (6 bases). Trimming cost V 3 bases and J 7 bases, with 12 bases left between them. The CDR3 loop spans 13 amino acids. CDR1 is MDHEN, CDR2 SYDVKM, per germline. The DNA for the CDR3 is TGTGCCAGCAGTTTGCGGGGGGCTGGTGGCTACACCTTC. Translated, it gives CASSLRGAGGYTF.

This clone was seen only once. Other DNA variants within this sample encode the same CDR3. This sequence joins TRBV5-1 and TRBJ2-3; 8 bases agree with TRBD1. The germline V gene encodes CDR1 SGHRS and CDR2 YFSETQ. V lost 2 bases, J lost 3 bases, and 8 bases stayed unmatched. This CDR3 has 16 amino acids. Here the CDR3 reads CASSFNGQGTTDTQYF. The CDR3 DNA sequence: TGCGCCAGCAGCTTTAATGGACAGGGTACAACAGATACGCAGTATTTT.